One TCR beta chain is described in this entry. What this receptor recognizes is not known. Nothing much larger sits one base from this clone, and base qualities are not available. TCR CDR3 regions were amplified from genomic DNA by multiplex PCR using the deep immunoSEQ assay. Genomic DNA extracted from each cell subset was distributed evenly over all wells of several immunoSEQ 96-well plates, and each plate served as one replicate. Each replicate PCR for unsorted PBMC received roughly 300 ng genomic DNA, equal to 30,000 to 35,000 T cell genomes. Ten immunoSEQ deep assay plates were used to sequence the unsorted PBMC genomic DNA. Purified libraries were measured with a Qubit 3.0 fluorometer, size-checked on a Bioanalyzer 2100, and measured again with the KAPA Library Quantification kit. Every immunoSEQ 96-well plate was sequenced on a separate single-read 150-cycle Illumina NextSeq 550 flow cell. In the source study's methods: Because the immunoSEQ output held only junctional sequences and lacked quality scores, the filtering could not match the filtering applied to full-length reads. Sequences were annotated with PyIR, a Python wrapper for IgBLAST v1.9, and V/J genes and CDR3 were assigned using IMGT germline references. Reads were filtered out if the reads had weak V/J assignments (E-value above 1e-6), no CDR3, stop codons, out-of-frame junctions, or ambiguous translated residues. V3J clonotypes were defined as sequences sharing the same inferred V gene, J gene, and CDR3 amino acid sequence. To compute the percentage overlap between repertoires, the number of shared unique clonotypes was divided by the size of the smaller repertoire. RTK rarefaction, the Chao1 estimator, and Recon v2.1 estimates of unobserved clonotypes were used to assess repertoire richness. TCRdb carries this immuneACCESS record with in-frame sequences only. Its versions omit some clonotypes, under half of them owing to an unresolved V gene in the studies checked, with the rest unexplained. D and trimming were read from the DNA, whereas the V and J calls and clone size are those reported in that table. In this sample the table shows roughly 510,000 clones, 75% to 80% of which occur a single time. The ten largest clones capture approximately 12% of the sample.

The sample originates from a study of shared clonotypes between healthy human individuals (dated by TCRdb to 2018 to 2020). As for the study more broadly: The cohort included a few men and a couple of women between 18 and 49 years of age. Blood TCR repertoires of roughly five healthy adults were deeply sequenced to estimate repertoire size and the extent of clonotype sharing between individuals. To increase sequencing depth and limit assay-specific biases, TCR repertoire library preparation and sequencing were carried out by different laboratories using diverse techniques. Each donor's leukapheresis produced roughly between roughly 0.85 and 10 billion PBMCs. Beyond this particular receptor, the publication reports: Sampling was restricted to blood, and TCR repertoires in tissue are likely to differ from TCR repertoires in blood. Because the study included a small number of donors, the genetic and exposure-history diversity represented was limited. Pairwise subsampling indicated that sequencing depth was expected to affect the degree of clonotype sharing among donors.

The CDR3 starts with the cysteine, ends with the phenylalanine, and has 14 residues. The retained sequence is limited to the CDR3, 42 bases, with the frame set at the first base. Per the germline V gene, SGHRS is the CDR1 and YFSETQ is the CDR2. V trim: 4 bases; J trim: 2 bases; unmatched bases: 5. The donors were healthy, HIV-negative adults with no recently reported acute infections or vaccinations. Only Caucasian adults living in Nashville, Tennessee, USA were represented among the donors. For unsorted samples, 90 million to 95 million PBMCs were counted, and genomic DNA was extracted using the QIAamp DNA Blood Mini kit. Blood was collected by leukapheresis, and PBMCs were isolated by Ficoll-Histopaque density gradient centrifugation and then cryopreserved in liquid nitrogen vapor phase.

The sample taken for sequencing was PBMCs. The sequence was obtained from a woman aged 40 to 50 in good health. Some clones in this sample may be carry-over from other donors' samples. The chain is made from TRBV5-1 and TRBJ1-2; TRBD1 matches 7 bases in the middle. The CDR3 reads as follows: CASSHPDRNYGYTF. The nucleotide sequence reads as follows: TGCGCCAGCAGCCACCCGGACAGGAACTATGGCTACACCTTC.